This T cell receptor (beta chain) was identified during a study of patients and donors after allogeneic stem cell transplantation (dated by TCRdb to the early 2020s). The CDR3 runs 13 residues from the cysteine to the phenylalanine. Left in the record is the CDR3 DNA by itself, 39 bases read in frame from the first base. CDR1 MNHNY and CDR2 SVGAGI are derived from the germline V gene (reference sequence). Relative to germline, V is 10 bases shorter and J is 2 bases shorter, with 12 bases between their ends. Note on this clonotype: It lacks a known antigen. No base-level quality is on record; no much larger clone is a single base apart.

Library creation used RT-PCR. The run used a NextSeq 550. TCRdb itself trimmed the public reads at Q25 with fastp, ran MiXCR and retained productive beta chains. One record per CDR3 amino acid sequence lists the most common genes and DNA. The sample data list roughly 140,000 distinct CDR3 sequences, and 37% of these were observed just once. 40% to 55% of the sample is held by the ten biggest clonotypes. The TCR comes from a human donor who was either an allogeneic HSCT recipient or a stem cell or donor lymphocyte infusion donor (not recorded which). It is not recorded whose cells these are; they may come from a transplant donor. This chain is built from TRBV6-6 and TRBJ1-3, and possibly TRBD1, on 5 matching bases. The sample taken for sequencing was blood, either unsorted or a sorted T cell fraction (not recorded which). The nucleotides read TGTGCCACAACAGGAAGGACTGGAAACACCATATATTTT. Its protein product is CATTGRTGNTIYF.